This T cell receptor beta chain emerged from a study of response to subunit inactivated influenza vaccine. Details on this clonotype: No antigen is known for it.

Germline V lookup: CDR1 SQVTM, CDR2 ANQGSEA. The CDR3 extends over 13 amino acids. Deletions cut 1 base from V and 4 bases from J, with 10 bases between. General study results and limits: With each seasonal influenza vaccination, the authors suggested, few new T cells are recruited.

TCRdb ran MiXCR on the RT-PCR reads and lists one entry per CDR3 protein. The table has about 780,000 distinct CDR3 sequences, less than 20% seen once. Sequenced material: PBMCs from blood, taken roughly 5 days after vaccination. This sequence was found in a man aged 45-65 years who received an inactivated influenza vaccine. This sequence joins TRBV29-1 and TRBJ1-2; D gene uncertain. This chain's CDR3 is CSVEGGYGYGYTF. The CDR3 DNA is TGCAGCGTTGAAGGGGGTTACGGCTATGGCTACACCTTC.